This TCR beta chain was recorded in a study of cytomegalovirus exposure and HLA in healthy donors. Germline lookup yields CDR1 SGDLS and CDR2 YYNGEE. The V and J ends lost 4 bases and 5 bases, in that order; junction bases with no gene match: 8. The CDR3 runs 14 residues. Generated by immunoSEQ multiplex PCR, the TCRdb table keeps only in-frame clones and is missing some. This sample yields 200,000 to 250,000 clones, of which over 70% are seen a single time; 11% to 15% belongs to the top ten. This sequence was found in a woman between 25 and 40 years old in good health and CMV-seropositive. Sample: PBMCs. V gene TRBV9 combines with J gene TRBJ1-2, with 7 positions matching TRBD1. The CDR3 DNA is TGTGCCAGCAGCCATGACAGGGCAGCTTATGGCTACACCTTC. Amino acids: CASSHDRAAYGYTF. Based on the CDR3 plus reference TRBV9 and TRBJ1-2, the full variable domain is DSGVTQTPKHLITATGQRVTLRCSPRSGDLSVYWYQQSLDQGLQFLIQYYNGEERAKGNILERFSAQQFPDLHSELNLSSLELGDSALYFCASSHDRAAYGYTFGSGTRLTVV.